This TCR beta chain was identified in a study of blood T cell repertoires in COVID-19. In the original analysis: Estimates of nucleated cell counts were drawn from the amplification of reference gene primers. Repertoires were generated with immunoSEQ multiplex PCR, while TCRdb's copy carries only in-frame clones and drops some. The DNA gave D and trimming, while V, J and clone size come from that table. In the table there are around 200,000 clones, over 70% of which are singletons. The J segment lost 7 bases and the V segment lost 7 bases, leaving 5 bases of the junction unmatched. The CDR3 consists of 13 residues. From germline, CDR1 is ENHRY and CDR2 SYGVKD.

The chain couples TRBV10-3 to TRBJ2-2; 8 bases line up with TRBD2. The TCR originated in a woman in her 70s with acute or convalescent COVID-19. The material sequenced was peripheral blood. The CDR3, as DNA: TGTGCCATCACCGGGACTAGGGGCGGGGAGCTGTTTTTT. It translates to CAITGTRGGELFF.